A single sample is the source of the 4 T cell receptor beta chains below, sequenced in a study of blood T cell repertoires in COVID-19. Profiling relied on immunoSEQ multiplex PCR, and the TCRdb table lists in-frame clones only, not all of them. The sample shows hundreds of thousands of clones, roughly 84% of them seen only once. Specimen: peripheral blood. These receptors were obtained from a woman of 80 years or more with active or convalescent COVID-19.

The table lists this clone with a few counts. V is TRBV5-1 and J is TRBJ2-2; the D gene is possibly TRBD2 (6 bases). CDR1 is SGHRS and CDR2 is YFSETQ in the germline V gene. CDR3 length equals 15 residues. Trimming cost V 0 bases and J 7 bases, with 13 bases left between them. The CDR3 sequence is CASSLVAGRGGELFF. In nucleotides, the CDR3 is TGCGCCAGCAGCTTGGTTGCGGGAAGGGGCGGGGAGCTGTTTTTT.

The chain links TRBV5-6 to TRBJ1-2; D not resolved. Germline V gene data show CDR1 as SGHDT and CDR2 as YYEEEE. Trimming removed 0 bases at V and 2 bases at J, with 5 bases between. This CDR3 spans 13 amino acids. For the CDR3, the DNA is TGTGCCAGCAGCTTGGCAGGAAACTATGGCTACACCTTC. It specifies CASSLAGNYGYTF.

This clone was counted a single time. V usage is TRBV12-3 or TRBV12-4 and J usage is TRBJ2-2; perhaps TRBD1 as D (5 bases). The CDR3 is 13 residues long. V lost 8 bases to trimming and J lost 6 bases, with 13 bases between them. CDR3 nucleotide sequence: TGTGCCAGCGCCACAGCAGGGTCCGGGGAGCTGTTTTTT. It codes for CASATAGSGELFF.

In this sample, this clone turned up a few times. The chain is built from TRBV3-1 (or the pseudogene TRBV3-2) and TRBJ2-5; 8 bases agree with TRBD2. Germline lookup yields CDR1 LGHDT and CDR2 YNNKEL (reference sequence). J was trimmed by 6 bases and V by 3 bases; bases with no gene match: 12. There are 16 residues in the CDR3. The CDR3 DNA sequence: TGTGCCAGCAGCCACACTGGGGTCGGGGGGGCGAAGACCCAGTACTTC. Amino acid sequence: CASSHTGVGGAKTQYF.